This is a list of T cell receptor beta chains from one sample in a study of cytomegalovirus exposure and HLA in healthy donors. Sequencing was performed with immunoSEQ multiplex PCR; in TCRdb, only in-frame clones are kept and a portion is missing. This sample has 95,000 to 150,000 clones; 75% to 90% occur once, and the top ten carry about 2%. The sample was PBMCs. Receptors were obtained from a man in his thirties or forties in good health and CMV-seronegative. Each CDR3 is given with its conserved first and last residue. The D gene is left open where the match is weak. Clone size is given for some rows only: seen once, a few or many times, or a class if the clone is expanded.

j_gene | abundance | d_gene | v_gene | CDR3aa | CDR3nt
TRBJ2-5 | NA | NA | TRBV19 | CASSIPLRQWYQETQYF | TGTGCCAGTAGTATTCCCCTTCGACAGTGGTACCAAGAGACCCAGTACTTC
TRBJ1-3 | NA | NA | TRBV10-1 | CASGAGNTIYF | TGCGCCAGCGGAGCTGGAAACACCATATATTTT
TRBJ1-6 | once | NA | TRBV2 | CASGAANNSPLHF | TGTGCCAGCGGGGCAGCGAATAATTCACCCCTCCACTTT
TRBJ1-4 | NA | TRBD1 | TRBV5-1 | CASSLAGTGLQAREKLFF | TGCGCCAGCAGCTTGGCGGGGACAGGCCTCCAGGCTAGGGAAAAACTGTTTTTT
TRBJ2-3 | NA | NA | TRBV29-1 | CSVLAVDTQYF | TGCAGCGTTTTGGCGGTAGATACGCAGTATTTT
TRBJ1-1 | few | NA | TRBV9 | CASSEPGVGVNTEAFF | TGTGCCAGCAGCGAACCGGGGGTCGGGGTGAACACTGAAGCTTTCTTT
TRBJ1-2 | NA | TRBD1 | TRBV4-3 | CASSTYRDRVYGYTF | TGCGCCAGCAGCACCTACCGGGACAGGGTTTATGGCTACACCTTC
TRBJ2-7 | NA | NA | TRBV27 | CASSLTGHPYEQYF | TGTGCCAGCAGTTTAACAGGGCATCCTTACGAGCAGTACTTC
TRBJ2-2 | once | NA | TRBV10-3 | CAISEQDRNTGELFF | TGTGCCATCAGTGAGCAAGACAGGAACACCGGGGAGCTGTTTTTT
TRBJ2-7 | once | TRBD1 | TRBV6-6 | CASSQDRQQYF | TGTGCCAGCAGCCAGGACAGGCAACAGTACTTC
TRBJ1-6 | NA | TRBD1 | TRBV2 | CASKGDSPYSPLHF | TGTGCCAGCAAGGGGGACAGCCCTTACTCACCCCTCCACTTT
TRBJ1-1 | few | NA | TRBV5-4 | CASSLRQNTEAFF | TGTGCCAGCAGCCTACGCCAAAACACTGAAGCTTTCTTT
TRBJ2-5 | NA | TRBD1 | TRBV5-1 | CASSPGQQETQYF | TGCGCCAGCAGCCCGGGACAGCAAGAGACCCAGTACTTC
TRBJ2-7 | NA | TRBD2 | TRBV2 | CASSRLAGPSSYEQYF | TGTGCCAGCAGCCGACTAGCGGGGCCAAGCTCCTACGAGCAGTACTTC
TRBJ2-2 | NA | NA | TRBV28 | CASSLSAGELFF | TGTGCCAGCAGTTTATCGGCCGGGGAGCTGTTTTTT
TRBJ2-3 | NA | NA | TRBV2 | CASRQEVALRTDTQYF | TGTGCCAGCAGGCAAGAGGTGGCCCTTCGGACAGATACGCAGTATTTT
TRBJ1-4 | NA | NA | TRBV30 | CAWGGTRNEKLFF | TGTGCCTGGGGGGGGACCCGTAATGAAAAACTGTTTTTT
TRBJ1-1 | NA | TRBD1 | TRBV11-2 | CASSYRGRNTEAFF | TGTGCCAGCAGTTACAGGGGAAGGAACACTGAAGCTTTCTTT
TRBJ1-4 | NA | NA | TRBV2 | CASTLGNEKLFF | TGTGCCAGCACGCTCGGGAATGAAAAACTGTTTTTT
TRBJ2-1 | NA | NA | TRBV27 | CASSLSGLSYNEQFF | TGTGCCAGCAGTTTATCCGGGTTGTCCTACAATGAGCAGTTCTTC
TRBJ2-7 | NA | NA | TRBV5-4 | CASSFGGTRGTYEQYF | TGTGCCAGCTCCTTTGGAGGTACCAGGGGCACCTACGAGCAGTACTTC
TRBJ1-6 | NA | TRBD1 | TRBV28 | CASGRDRGNSPLHF | TGTGCCAGCGGTCGGGACAGGGGTAATTCACCCCTCCACTTT
TRBJ2-7 | NA | TRBD1 | TRBV29-1 | CSVRTGIPDEQYF | TGCAGCGTTCGGACAGGGATACCGGACGAGCAGTACTTC
TRBJ2-7 | NA | TRBD1 | TRBV7-2 | CASSTDRGPYEQYF | TGTGCCAGCAGCACGGACAGGGGACCCTACGAGCAGTACTTC
TRBJ2-4 | NA | NA | TRBV6-5 | CASSSQGLAKNIQYF | TGTGCCAGCAGTTCGCAGGGGCTAGCCAAAAACATTCAGTACTTC
TRBJ2-3 | few | NA | TRBV7-6 | CASSPLEGTQYF | TGTGCCAGCAGCCCTCTAGAGGGTACGCAGTATTTT
TRBJ2-7 | few | TRBD2 | TRBV7-2 | CASSNSGGGYEQYF | TGTGCCAGCAGCAATAGCGGGGGCGGATACGAGCAGTACTTC